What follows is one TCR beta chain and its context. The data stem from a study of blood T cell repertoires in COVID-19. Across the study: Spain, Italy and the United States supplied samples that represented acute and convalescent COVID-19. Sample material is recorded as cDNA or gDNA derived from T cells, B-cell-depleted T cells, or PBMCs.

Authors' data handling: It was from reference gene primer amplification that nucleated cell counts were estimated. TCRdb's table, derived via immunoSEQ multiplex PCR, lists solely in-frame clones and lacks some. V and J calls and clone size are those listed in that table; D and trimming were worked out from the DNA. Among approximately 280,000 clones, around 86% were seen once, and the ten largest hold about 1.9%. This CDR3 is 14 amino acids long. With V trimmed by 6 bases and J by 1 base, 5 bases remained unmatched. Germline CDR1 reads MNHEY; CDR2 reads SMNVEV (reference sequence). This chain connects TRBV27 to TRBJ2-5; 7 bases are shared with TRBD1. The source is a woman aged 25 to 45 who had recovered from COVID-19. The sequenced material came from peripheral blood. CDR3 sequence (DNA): TGTGCCAGCAGACCACAGGGGACCCAAGAGACCCAGTACTTC. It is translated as CASRPQGTQETQYF.